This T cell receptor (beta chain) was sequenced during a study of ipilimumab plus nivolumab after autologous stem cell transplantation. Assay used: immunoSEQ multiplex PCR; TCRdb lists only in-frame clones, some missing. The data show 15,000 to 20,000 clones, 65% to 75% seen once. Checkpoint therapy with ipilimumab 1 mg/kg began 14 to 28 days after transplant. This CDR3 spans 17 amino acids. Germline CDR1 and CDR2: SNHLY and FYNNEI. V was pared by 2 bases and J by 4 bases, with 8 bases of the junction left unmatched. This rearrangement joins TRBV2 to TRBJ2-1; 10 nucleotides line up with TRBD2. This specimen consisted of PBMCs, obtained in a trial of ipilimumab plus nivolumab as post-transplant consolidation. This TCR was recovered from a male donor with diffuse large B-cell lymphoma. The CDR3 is CASSERISAGGYNEQFF. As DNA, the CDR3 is TGTGCCAGCAGTGAACGGATATCAGCGGGAGGGTACAATGAGCAGTTCTTC.